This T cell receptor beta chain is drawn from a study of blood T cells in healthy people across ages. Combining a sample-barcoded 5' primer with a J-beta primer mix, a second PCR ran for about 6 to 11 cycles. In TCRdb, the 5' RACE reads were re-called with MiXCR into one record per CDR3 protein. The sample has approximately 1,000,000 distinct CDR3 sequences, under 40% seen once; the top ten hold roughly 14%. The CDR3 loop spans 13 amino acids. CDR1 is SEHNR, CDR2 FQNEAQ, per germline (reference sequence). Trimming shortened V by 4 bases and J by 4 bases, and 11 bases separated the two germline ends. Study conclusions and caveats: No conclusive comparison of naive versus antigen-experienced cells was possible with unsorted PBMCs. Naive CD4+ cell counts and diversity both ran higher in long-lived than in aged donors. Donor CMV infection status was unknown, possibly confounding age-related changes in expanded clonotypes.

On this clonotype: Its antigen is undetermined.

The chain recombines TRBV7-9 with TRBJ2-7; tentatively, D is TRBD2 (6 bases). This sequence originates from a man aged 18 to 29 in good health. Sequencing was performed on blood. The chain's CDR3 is CASSSRDSYEQYF. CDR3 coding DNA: TGTGCCAGCAGCTCACGGGACTCTTACGAGCAGTACTTC.